One TCR beta chain is described in this entry. These data originate in a study of control samples from healthy donors and cancer patients. Data came from immunoSEQ multiplex PCR; TCRdb stores just in-frame clones and leaves some out. The sample includes 140,000 to 150,000 clones, approximately 94% seen only once; the top ten take approximately 5.7%. Germline loops: CDR1 MNHEY, CDR2 SVGAGI. Trimming removed 6 bases at V and 2 bases at J, with 13 bases between. The CDR3 is 14 amino acids. This chain joins TRBV6-5 and TRBJ2-5; D is uncertain. The receptor's source is a man between 18 and 35 years old in good health. Source material: blood. The CDR3 loop reads CASSVNTGQETQYF. The CDR3 DNA sequence: TGTGCCAGCAGCGTAAATACCGGGCAAGAGACCCAGTACTTC.